The 5 T cell receptor beta chains below come from one sample, sequenced in a study of blood T cell repertoires in COVID-19. TCRdb keeps only in-frame clones here, not all; method: immunoSEQ multiplex PCR. The data contain some 150,000 clones, about nine tenths of them singletons. Sample: peripheral blood. The source of these receptors is a woman aged 55-70 years who had recovered from COVID-19.

The V call is TRBV6-1, the J call TRBJ2-2, with a tentative D call TRBD1 (6 bases). From germline, CDR1 is MNHNS and CDR2 SASEGT. The ends were cut back, 6 bases at V and 10 bases at J, with 12 bases in the middle. This CDR3 is 12 amino acids long. CDR3 in amino acids: CASSHRVTELFF. The CDR3 DNA follows: TGTGCCAGCAGCCACAGGGTCACGGAGCTGTTTTTT.

The rearrangement joins TRBV28 to TRBJ2-4; D unresolved. Trimming removed 4 bases at V and 9 bases at J, with 13 bases between. Per germline, CDR1 MDHEN and CDR2 SYDVKM. The CDR3 has 13 residues. The CDR3 loop is CASSSPGLRIQYF. The CDR3, as DNA: TGTGCCAGCAGTTCCCCTGGGCTGCGCATTCAGTACTTC.

This chain links TRBV27 with TRBJ1-2; D gene uncertain. Germline values: CDR1 MNHEY, CDR2 SMNVEV (reference sequence). The CDR3 runs 17 residues. Deletions cut 5 bases from V and 1 base from J, with 20 bases between. The chain's CDR3 is CASSVRLTYEFNYGYTF. The CDR3 nucleotides are TGTGCCAGCAGTGTCCGACTTACGTACGAATTTAACTATGGCTACACCTTC.

V is TRBV6-6 and J is TRBJ1-4; D is unresolved. Looked up from germline, CDR1 is MNHNY and CDR2 is SVGAGI (reference sequence). This CDR3 has 12 amino acids. The V end was cut by 6 bases, the J end by 8 bases, with 10 bases between. Here the CDR3 DNA reads TGTGCCAGCAGGTACGAGAGCGAAAAACTGTTTTTT. Protein sequence: CASRYESEKLFF.

CDR3 sequence reads: CATSEPTGLETQYF. The CDR3 DNA is TGTGCCACCAGTGAACCTACAGGGTTGGAGACCCAGTACTTC. The V and J genes are TRBV24-1 and TRBJ2-5, with D possibly being TRBD1 (6 bases). The CDR3 extends over 14 amino acids. The V end was cut by 4 bases, the J end by 5 bases, with 13 bases between. Germline CDR1 KGHDR, CDR2 SFDVKD.